The next 15 T cell receptor beta chains were all read from a single sample in a study of blood T cell repertoires in COVID-19. The data were produced by immunoSEQ multiplex PCR, yet TCRdb's version contains in-frame clones alone and is incomplete. The repertoire holds 360,000 or so clones, with 90% as singletons. The sample taken for sequencing was peripheral blood. The receptors stem from a man aged 18-30 years with active or convalescent COVID-19.

V and J are TRBV7-2 and TRBJ2-1, with 10 bases aligning to TRBD2. Germline V gene data show CDR1 as SGHTA and CDR2 as FQGNSA. The CDR3 sequence is 15 residues long. V shed 3 bases and J 3 bases; nucleotides not matched to a gene: 2. The CDR3, as DNA: TGTGCCAGCAGCTTTAGCGGGAGGCGCTACAATGAGCAGTTCTTC. Protein sequence: CASSFSGRRYNEQFF.

The chain is built from TRBV4-1 and TRBJ1-2; 8 nucleotides align to TRBD1. This CDR3 has 16 amino acids. V was pared by 2 bases and J by 0 bases, with 5 bases of the junction left unmatched. The germline gives CDR1 MGHRA, CDR2 YSYEKL. CDR3 in DNA: TGCGCCAGCAGCCAACCAGTCAGGGGGCCTAACTATGGCTACACCTTC. Encoded protein: CASSQPVRGPNYGYTF.

Notes on this clone: Other DNA variants within this sample encode the same CDR3. The rearrangement links TRBV7-3 to TRBJ2-1; 10 bases map to TRBD2. Germline CDR1 SGHTA, CDR2 FQGTGA. V lost 2 bases and J lost 6; bases outside the gene matches: 4. The CDR3 loop spans 15 amino acids. The CDR3: CASSLLAGASNEQFF. The CDR3 DNA follows: TGTGCCAGCAGCTTACTAGCGGGGGCCTCCAATGAGCAGTTCTTC.

This clone has just a few counts. The chain couples TRBV4-1 to TRBJ2-7, with D possibly TRBD1 on 6 matching bases. The CDR3 sequence is 13 residues long. Trimming left V 1 base short and J 4 bases short, with 8 bases between. Germline V gene sequence: CDR1 MGHRA, CDR2 YSYEKL. DNA for the CDR3: TGCGCCAGCAGCCAAGCCAGGGGTTACGAGCAGTACTTC. As protein: CASSQARGYEQYF.

This clone was found once. The chain links TRBV15 to TRBJ1-2; 7 bases match TRBD1. The V gene's germline CDR1 is LNHNV and CDR2 YYDKDF (reference sequence). The junction had 14 bases not matched to a gene; V was cut back by 4 bases and J by 0 bases. The CDR3 is made up of 18 amino acids. The chain's CDR3 is CATSTEQGTSPSNYGYTF. The DNA for the CDR3 is TGTGCCACCAGCACCGAACAGGGGACCTCCCCGTCTAACTATGGCTACACCTTC.

This clone was picked up one time. This sequence joins TRBV24-1 and TRBJ2-7; 9 bases map to TRBD1. Germline CDR1 KGHDR, CDR2 SFDVKD. With V trimmed by 1 base and J by 5 bases, 5 bases remained unmatched. The CDR3 length is 15 residues. The CDR3 DNA reads as TGTGCCACCAGTGATTTTGGGACAGGGAGCCACGAGCAGTACTTC. Its protein is CATSDFGTGSHEQYF.

J is TRBJ1-4 and V is TRBV25-1, with 9 positions matching TRBD1. CDR1 is MGHDK, CDR2 SYGVNS, per germline. The CDR3 is 16 amino acids. J gave up 6 bases and V 1 base, and 6 bases lay outside the gene matches. The CDR3 reads CASSELGGQGDEKLFF. For the CDR3, the DNA is TGTGCCAGCAGTGAATTGGGGGGACAGGGAGATGAAAAACTGTTTTTT.

The V and J genes are TRBV6-5 and TRBJ1-2; D is uncertain. The CDR3 totals 15 residues. Germline lookup yields CDR1 MNHEY and CDR2 SVGAGI. V lost 4 bases, J lost 0 bases, and 12 bases lay in between. CDR3 nucleotides: TGTGCCAGCAGTTGGGAAGGGAGCCCTAACTATGGCTACACCTTC. Translated: CASSWEGSPNYGYTF.

The chain carries TRBV27 and TRBJ1-2, with a weak D call TRBD1 (5 bases). CDR3 length: 14 residues. Trimming took 2 bases from V and 2 from J, leaving 9 bases between them. Germline V gene lookup returns CDR1 MNHEY and CDR2 SMNVEV (reference sequence). Here the CDR3 reads CASSLRGGNYGYTF. DNA for the CDR3: TGTGCCAGCAGTTTACGGGGGGGGAACTATGGCTACACCTTC.

Points on this clone: The germline gene is not matched at one end of the junction; a read error may be the cause. This chain links TRBV14 with TRBJ2-7; 8 nucleotides agree with TRBD2. Germline V gene data show CDR1 as SGHDN and CDR2 as FVKESK. This CDR3 has 13 residues. CDR3 protein: CASRQGLDYEQYF. CDR3 sequence (DNA): TGTGCCAGCCGCCAGGGACTAGACTACGAGCAGTACTTC.

This chain joins TRBV5-5 and TRBJ2-7; TRBD2 is a possible D gene (6 bases). The CDR3 totals 14 residues. V was cut by 5 bases and J by 4 bases, with 16 bases left in between. Germline CDR1 is SGHKS and CDR2 is YYEKEE (reference sequence). The CDR3 spells CASRRGTSLYEQYF. The CDR3 region has the DNA TGTGCCAGCAGACGCGGGACGAGCTTGTACGAGCAGTACTTC.

V and J are TRBV7-9 and TRBJ2-7; D is unclear. The ends were cut back, 5 bases at V and 4 bases at J, with 6 bases in the middle. Germline CDR1 is SEHNR and CDR2 is FQNEAQ (reference sequence). This CDR3 is built from 11 residues. CDR3 protein: CASSPMYEQYF. The CDR3, as DNA: TGTGCCAGCAGCCCAATGTACGAGCAGTACTTC.

The genes are TRBV5-6 and TRBJ2-5, with TRBD1 matching 7 bases. The length of the CDR3 is 18 residues. CDR1 and CDR2 (germline): SGHDT, YYEEEE. The ends lost 1 base at V and 1 base at J; junction bases unmatched: 13. The CDR3 spells CASSLWKNRGAVQETQYF. CDR3 bases: TGTGCCAGCAGCTTGTGGAAAAACAGGGGAGCGGTCCAAGAGACCCAGTACTTC.

The chain couples TRBV19 to TRBJ1-4, with unresolved D. There are 15 residues in the CDR3. CDR1 and CDR2 from the germline V gene are LNHDA and SQIVND (reference sequence). V was cut by 5 bases and J by 3 bases, with 13 bases left in between. The CDR3 spells CASSPRGSSNEKLFF. The CDR3 region has the DNA TGTGCCAGTAGTCCTCGAGGTAGTTCTAATGAAAAACTGTTTTTT.

The chain combines TRBV7-2 with TRBJ2-3; TRBD2 might be the D (6 bases). The germline V and J ends were trimmed by 5 bases and 1 base, with 13 bases remaining between them. The CDR3 length is 15 residues. Germline CDR1 reads SGHTA; CDR2 reads FQGNSA. The CDR3 DNA is TGTGCCAGCAGCCCACCGGGACTGGGCACAGATACGCAGTATTTT. As protein: CASSPPGLGTDTQYF. Based on the CDR3 plus reference TRBV7-2 and TRBJ2-3, the full variable domain is GAGVSQSPSNKVTEKGKDVELRCDPISGHTALYWYRQSLGQGLEFLIYFQGNSAPDKSGLPSDRFSAERTGGSVSTLTIQRTQQEDSAVYLCASSPPGLGTDTQYFGPGTRLTVL.